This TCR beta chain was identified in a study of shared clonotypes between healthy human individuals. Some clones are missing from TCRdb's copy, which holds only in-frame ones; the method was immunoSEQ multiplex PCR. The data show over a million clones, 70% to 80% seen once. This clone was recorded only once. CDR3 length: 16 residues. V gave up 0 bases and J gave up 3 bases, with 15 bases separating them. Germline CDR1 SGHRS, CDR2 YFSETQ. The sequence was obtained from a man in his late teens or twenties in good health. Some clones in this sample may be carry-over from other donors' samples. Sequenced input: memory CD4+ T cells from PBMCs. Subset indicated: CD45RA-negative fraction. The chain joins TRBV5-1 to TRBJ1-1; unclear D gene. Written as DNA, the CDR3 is TGCGCCAGCAGCTTGGCCCAGGTTTCGGCCTACACTGAAGCTTTCTTT. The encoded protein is CASSLAQVSAYTEAFF.